The present T cell receptor beta chain was sequenced within a study of vaccination and CD4 T cells after COVID-19. Remarks on this clonotype: What it binds is unknown.

Per the germline V gene, CDR1 is SGHTA and CDR2 is FQGNSA. V lost 1 base and J lost 7, with 17 bases in between. CDR3 length: 15 residues. CD4+ T cells that had been cultured provided DNA sequenced with the Oncomine TCR Beta short-read assay. TCRdb used MiXCR to reprocess the PCR reads, holding one entry per CDR3 protein. The sample holds about 18,000 distinct CDR3 sequences; about 48% are singletons and the top ten take about an eighth. The time point denotes: late sampling 161 to 241 days after vaccination in three convalescent patients. Treatment indicated: roughly 10-day PBMC culture with coronavirus spike peptide pools or control peptides (ViraFEST assay).

The sample in question was CD4+ T cells from blood, cultured in vitro, obtained about 7 months after SARS-CoV-2 vaccination. This clonotype originated in a human donor who had recovered from COVID-19. The V call is TRBV7-2, the J call TRBJ2-7; D tentatively fits TRBD1 or TRBD2 (5 bases each). The CDR3 region is CASSLETGPPLEQYF. The DNA of the CDR3 is TGTGCCAGCAGCTTAGAAACGGGGCCCCCCTTAGAGCAGTACTTC.